This T cell receptor beta chain was sequenced for a study of cytomegalovirus exposure and HLA in healthy donors. The overall study: The 120 validation repertoires and the approximately 670 first-cohort repertoires shared a platform, a later analysis reported. Study-level points and caveats: Cytomegalovirus-associated status was assigned to more than 150 TCR beta chains. It was found in a later analysis that first-cohort TCR clusters tended to co-occur in the roughly 120 validation repertoires.

As to this clone: As yet, its antigen is unknown.

The donors were members of the validation cohort comprising 100 to 150 subjects, separate from the roughly 730-subject first cohort. Repertoires were generated with immunoSEQ multiplex PCR, while TCRdb's copy carries only in-frame clones and drops some. The sample holds approximately 190,000 clones, 84% seen once. CDR3 size: 14 residues. V was cut by 4 bases and J by 7 bases, with 16 bases left in between. Germline assignment: CDR1 SNHLY and CDR2 FYNNEI. The material sequenced was PBMCs. This sequence originates from a woman in her twenties or thirties in good health and CMV-seropositive. This chain uses TRBV2 with TRBJ2-5, with D possibly being TRBD2 (5 bases). CDR3 nucleotide sequence: TGTGCCAGCAGTGGGGGAACGGAGGCACGGACCCAGTACTTC. Residues: CASSGGTEARTQYF.